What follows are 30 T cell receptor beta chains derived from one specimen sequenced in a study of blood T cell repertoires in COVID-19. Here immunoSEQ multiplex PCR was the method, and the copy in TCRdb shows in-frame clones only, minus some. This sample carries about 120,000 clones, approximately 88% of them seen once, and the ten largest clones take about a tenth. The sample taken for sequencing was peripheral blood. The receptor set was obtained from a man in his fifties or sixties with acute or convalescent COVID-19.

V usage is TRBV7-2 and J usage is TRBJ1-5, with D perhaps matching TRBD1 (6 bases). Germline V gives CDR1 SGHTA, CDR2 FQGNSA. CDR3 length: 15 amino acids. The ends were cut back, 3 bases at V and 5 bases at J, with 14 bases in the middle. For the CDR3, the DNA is TGTGCCAGCAGCTTTGCCGGGGGGCGGGATCAGCCCCAGCATTTT. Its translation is CASSFAGGRDQPQHF.

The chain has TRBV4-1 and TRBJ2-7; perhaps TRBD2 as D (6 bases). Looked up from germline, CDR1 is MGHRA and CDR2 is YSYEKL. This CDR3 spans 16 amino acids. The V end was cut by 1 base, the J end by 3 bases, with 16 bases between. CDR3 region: CASSQVAGQPVYEQYF. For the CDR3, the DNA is TGCGCCAGCAGCCAAGTTGCGGGGCAGCCGGTCTACGAGCAGTACTTC.

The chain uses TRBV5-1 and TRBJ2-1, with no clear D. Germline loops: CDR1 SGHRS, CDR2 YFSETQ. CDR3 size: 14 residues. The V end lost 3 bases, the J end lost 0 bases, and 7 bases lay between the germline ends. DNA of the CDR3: TGCGCCAGCAGCTACCCCGGCTCCTACAATGAGCAGTTCTTC. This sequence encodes CASSYPGSYNEQFF.

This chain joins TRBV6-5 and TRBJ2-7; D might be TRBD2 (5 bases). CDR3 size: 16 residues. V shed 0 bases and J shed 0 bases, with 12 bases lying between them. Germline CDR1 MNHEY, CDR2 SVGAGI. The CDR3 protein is CASSYSGVPPSYEQYF. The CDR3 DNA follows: TGTGCCAGCAGTTACTCCGGGGTTCCACCCTCCTACGAGCAGTACTTC.

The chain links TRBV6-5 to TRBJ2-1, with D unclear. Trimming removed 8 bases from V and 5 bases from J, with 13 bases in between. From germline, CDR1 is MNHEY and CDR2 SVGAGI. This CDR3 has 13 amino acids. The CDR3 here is CASRRLGNNEQFF. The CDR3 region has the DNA TGTGCCAGCCGCCGTTTGGGCAACAATGAGCAGTTCTTC.

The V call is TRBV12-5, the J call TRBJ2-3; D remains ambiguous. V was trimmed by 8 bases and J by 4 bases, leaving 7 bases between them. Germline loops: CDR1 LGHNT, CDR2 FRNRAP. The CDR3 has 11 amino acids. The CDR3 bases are TGTGCTAGTACCGGAGCAGATACGCAGTATTTT. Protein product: CASTGADTQYF.

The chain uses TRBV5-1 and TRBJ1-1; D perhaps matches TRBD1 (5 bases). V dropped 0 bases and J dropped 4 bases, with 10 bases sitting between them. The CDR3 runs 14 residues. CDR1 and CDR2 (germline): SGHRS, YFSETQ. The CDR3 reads CASSLGSRGTEAFF. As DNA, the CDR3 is TGCGCCAGCAGCTTGGGTTCAAGGGGCACTGAAGCTTTCTTT.

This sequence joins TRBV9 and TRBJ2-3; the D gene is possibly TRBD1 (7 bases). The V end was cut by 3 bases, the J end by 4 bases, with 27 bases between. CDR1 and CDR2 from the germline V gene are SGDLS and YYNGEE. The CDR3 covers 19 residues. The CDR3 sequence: CASSAGHVGQGGPADTQYF. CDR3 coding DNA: TGTGCCAGCAGCGCCGGACACGTAGGTCAGGGGGGCCCGGCAGATACGCAGTATTTT.

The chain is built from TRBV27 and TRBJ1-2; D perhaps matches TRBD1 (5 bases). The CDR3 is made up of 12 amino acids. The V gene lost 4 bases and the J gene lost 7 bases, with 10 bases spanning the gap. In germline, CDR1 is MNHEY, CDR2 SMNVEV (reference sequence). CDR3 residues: CASSSLTAGYTF. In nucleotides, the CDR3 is TGTGCCAGCAGTTCCCTGACAGCTGGCTACACCTTC.

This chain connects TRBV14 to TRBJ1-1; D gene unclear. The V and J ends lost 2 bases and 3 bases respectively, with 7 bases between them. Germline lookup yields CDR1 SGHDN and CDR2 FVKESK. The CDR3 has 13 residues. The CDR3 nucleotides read TGTGCCAGCAGCCAAAACATATACACTGAAGCTTTCTTT. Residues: CASSQNIYTEAFF.

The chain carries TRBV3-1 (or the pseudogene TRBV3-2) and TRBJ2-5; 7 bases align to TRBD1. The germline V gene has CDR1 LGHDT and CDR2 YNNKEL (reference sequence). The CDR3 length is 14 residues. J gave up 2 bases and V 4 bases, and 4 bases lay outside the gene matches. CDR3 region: CASSLQGVQETQYF. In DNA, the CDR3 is TGTGCCAGCAGCCTGCAGGGGGTTCAAGAGACCCAGTACTTC.

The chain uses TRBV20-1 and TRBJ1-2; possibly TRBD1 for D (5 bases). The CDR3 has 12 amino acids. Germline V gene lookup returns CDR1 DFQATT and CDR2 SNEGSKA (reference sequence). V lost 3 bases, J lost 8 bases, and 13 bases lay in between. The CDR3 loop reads CSASRGVYGYTF. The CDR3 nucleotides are TGCAGTGCTAGTAGGGGCGTGTACGGCTACACCTTC.

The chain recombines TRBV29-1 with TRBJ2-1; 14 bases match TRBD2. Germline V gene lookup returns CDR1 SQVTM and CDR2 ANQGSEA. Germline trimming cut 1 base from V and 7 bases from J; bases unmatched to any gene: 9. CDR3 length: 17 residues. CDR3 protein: CSVEGLAGGPLVNEQFF. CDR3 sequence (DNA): TGCAGCGTTGAAGGACTAGCGGGAGGGCCCTTAGTTAATGAGCAGTTCTTC.

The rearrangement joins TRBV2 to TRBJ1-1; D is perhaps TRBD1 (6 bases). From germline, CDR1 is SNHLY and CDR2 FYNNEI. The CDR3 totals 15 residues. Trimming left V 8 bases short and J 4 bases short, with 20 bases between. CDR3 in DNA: TGTGCCAGCGACTCCGGGACACCGAGGGGCACTGAAGCTTTCTTT. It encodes CASDSGTPRGTEAFF.

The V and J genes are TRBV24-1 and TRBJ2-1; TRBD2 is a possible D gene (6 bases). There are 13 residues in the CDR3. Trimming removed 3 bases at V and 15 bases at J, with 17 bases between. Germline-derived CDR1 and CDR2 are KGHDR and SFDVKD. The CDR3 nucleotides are TGTGCCACCAGTGATCCCGGGACTCTCCGAATGTTCTTC. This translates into CATSDPGTLRMFF.

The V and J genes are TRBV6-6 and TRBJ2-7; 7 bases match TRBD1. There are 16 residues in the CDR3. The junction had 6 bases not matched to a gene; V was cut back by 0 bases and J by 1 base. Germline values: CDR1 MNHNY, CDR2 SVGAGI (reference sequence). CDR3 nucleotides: TGTGCCAGCAGTTACTCGACCCTGACAGGGTCCTACGAGCAGTACTTC. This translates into CASSYSTLTGSYEQYF.

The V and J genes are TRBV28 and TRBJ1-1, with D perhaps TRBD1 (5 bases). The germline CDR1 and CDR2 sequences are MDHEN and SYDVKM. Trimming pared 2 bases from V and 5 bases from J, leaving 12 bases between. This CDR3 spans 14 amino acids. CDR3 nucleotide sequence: TGTGCCAGCAGTTTAGCAGGGTTCGGGACTGAAGCTTTCTTT. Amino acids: CASSLAGFGTEAFF.

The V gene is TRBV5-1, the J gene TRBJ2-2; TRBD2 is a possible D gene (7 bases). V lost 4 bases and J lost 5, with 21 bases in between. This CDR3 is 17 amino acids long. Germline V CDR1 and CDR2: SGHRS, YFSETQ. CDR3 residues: CASSPLRGAGGTGELFF. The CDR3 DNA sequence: TGCGCCAGCAGCCCCCTTCGGGGGGCCGGTGGGACCGGGGAGCTGTTTTTT. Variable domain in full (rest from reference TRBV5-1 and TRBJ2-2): KAGVTQTPRYLIKTRGQQVTLSCSPISGHRSVSWYQQTPGQGLQFLFEYFSETQRNKGNFPGRFSGRQFSNSRSEMNVSTLELGDSALYLCASSPLRGAGGTGELFFGEGSRLTVL.

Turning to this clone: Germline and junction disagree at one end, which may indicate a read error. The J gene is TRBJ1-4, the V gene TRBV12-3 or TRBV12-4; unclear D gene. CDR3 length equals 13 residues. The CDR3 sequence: CASRLPGTEKLFF. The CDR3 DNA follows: TGTGCCAGCCGTTTACCGGGAACCGAAAAACTGTTTTTT.

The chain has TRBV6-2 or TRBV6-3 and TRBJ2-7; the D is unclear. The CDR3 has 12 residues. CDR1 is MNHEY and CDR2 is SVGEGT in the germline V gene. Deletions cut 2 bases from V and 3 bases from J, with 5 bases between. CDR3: CASSYRSYEQYF. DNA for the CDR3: TGTGCCAGCAGTTACAGGAGCTACGAGCAGTACTTC.

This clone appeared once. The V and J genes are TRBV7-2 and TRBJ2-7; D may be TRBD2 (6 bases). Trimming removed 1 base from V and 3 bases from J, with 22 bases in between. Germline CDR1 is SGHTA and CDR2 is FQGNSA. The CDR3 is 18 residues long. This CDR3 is CASSLGSAWDSRYYEQYF. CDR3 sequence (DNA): TGTGCCAGCAGCTTAGGTTCTGCGTGGGACTCCCGCTACTACGAGCAGTACTTC.

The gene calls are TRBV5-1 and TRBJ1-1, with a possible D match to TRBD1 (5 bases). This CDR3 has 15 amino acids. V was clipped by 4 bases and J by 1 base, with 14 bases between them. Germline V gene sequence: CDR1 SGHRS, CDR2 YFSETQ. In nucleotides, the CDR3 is TGCGCCAGCAGCCAGCGTATAGGGGCGAACACTGAAGCTTTCTTT. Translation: CASSQRIGANTEAFF.

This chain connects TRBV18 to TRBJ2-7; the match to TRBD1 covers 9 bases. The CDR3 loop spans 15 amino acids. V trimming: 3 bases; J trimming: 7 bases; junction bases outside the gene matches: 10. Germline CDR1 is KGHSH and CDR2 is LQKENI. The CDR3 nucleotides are TGTGCCAGCTCACCTCGGACAGGGGCCTGGGGGGAGCAGTACTTC. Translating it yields CASSPRTGAWGEQYF.

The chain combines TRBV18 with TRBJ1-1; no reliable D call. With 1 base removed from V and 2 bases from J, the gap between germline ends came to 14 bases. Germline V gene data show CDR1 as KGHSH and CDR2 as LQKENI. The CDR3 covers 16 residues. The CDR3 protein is CASSPLKLLLNTEAFF. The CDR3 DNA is TGTGCCAGCTCACCACTAAAGCTCCTCCTAAACACTGAAGCTTTCTTT.

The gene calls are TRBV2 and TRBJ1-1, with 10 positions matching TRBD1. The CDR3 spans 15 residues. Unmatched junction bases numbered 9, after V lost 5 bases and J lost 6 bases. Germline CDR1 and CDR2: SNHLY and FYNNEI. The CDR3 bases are TGTGCCAGCAGTCGGGACAGGGGAATTCTTTCTGAAGCTTTCTTT. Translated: CASSRDRGILSEAFF. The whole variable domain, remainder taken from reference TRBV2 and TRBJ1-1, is EPEVTQTPSHQVTQMGQEVILRCVPISNHLYFYWYRQILGQKVEFLVSFYNNEISEKSEIFDDQFSVERPDGSNFTLKIRSTKLEDSAMYFCASSRDRGILSEAFFGQGTRLTVV.

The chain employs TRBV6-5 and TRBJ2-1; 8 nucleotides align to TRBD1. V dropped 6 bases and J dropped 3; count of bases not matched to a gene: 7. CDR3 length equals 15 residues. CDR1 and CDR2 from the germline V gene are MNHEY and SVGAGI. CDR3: CASRGQGRGYNEQFF. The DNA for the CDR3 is TGTGCCAGCAGAGGACAGGGTAGGGGCTACAATGAGCAGTTCTTC.

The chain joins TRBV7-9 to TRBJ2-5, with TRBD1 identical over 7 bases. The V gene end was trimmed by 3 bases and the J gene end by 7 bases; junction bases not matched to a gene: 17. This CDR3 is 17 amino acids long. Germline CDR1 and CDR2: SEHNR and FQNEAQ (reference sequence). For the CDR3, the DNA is TGTGCCAGCAGCTTTGGGACAGTCCCTTTGGCCGTGGGGACCCAGTACTTC. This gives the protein CASSFGTVPLAVGTQYF. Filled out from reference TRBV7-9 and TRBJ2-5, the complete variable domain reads DTGVSQNPRHKITKRGQNVTFRCDPISEHNRLYWYRQTLGQGPEFLTYFQNEAQLEKSRLLSDRFSAERPKGSFSTLEIQRTEQGDSAMYLCASSFGTVPLAVGTQYFGPGTRLLVL.

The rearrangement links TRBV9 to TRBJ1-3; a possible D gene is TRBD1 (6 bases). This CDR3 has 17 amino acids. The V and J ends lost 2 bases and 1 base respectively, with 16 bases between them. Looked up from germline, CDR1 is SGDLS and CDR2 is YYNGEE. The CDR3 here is CASSVNPQGLSGNTIYF. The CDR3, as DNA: TGTGCCAGCAGCGTGAATCCTCAGGGGCTGTCTGGAAACACCATATATTTT.

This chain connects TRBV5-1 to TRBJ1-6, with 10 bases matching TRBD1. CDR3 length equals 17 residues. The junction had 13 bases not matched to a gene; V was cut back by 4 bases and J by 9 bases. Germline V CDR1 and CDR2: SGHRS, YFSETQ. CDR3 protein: CASSIYPGTGDTSPLHF. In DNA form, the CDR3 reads TGCGCCAGCAGCATATACCCCGGGACAGGGGATACTTCACCCCTCCACTTT. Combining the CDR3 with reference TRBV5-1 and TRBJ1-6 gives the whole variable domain KAGVTQTPRYLIKTRGQQVTLSCSPISGHRSVSWYQQTPGQGLQFLFEYFSETQRNKGNFPGRFSGRQFSNSRSEMNVSTLELGDSALYLCASSIYPGTGDTSPLHFGNGTRLTVT.

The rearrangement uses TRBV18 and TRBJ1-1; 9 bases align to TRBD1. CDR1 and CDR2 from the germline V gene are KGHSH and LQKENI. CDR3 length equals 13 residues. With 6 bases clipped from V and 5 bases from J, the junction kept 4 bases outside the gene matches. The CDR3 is CASSRDRDTEAFF. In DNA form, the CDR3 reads TGTGCCAGCTCCCGGGACAGGGATACTGAAGCTTTCTTT.